This T cell receptor beta chain was retrieved from a study of CD8 T cells in ankylosing spondylitis. This clonotype showed up many times. No antigen is known for it. A read error may produce the germline difference seen at one junction end. CDR1 is SGHVS and CDR2 is FNYEAQ in the germline V gene. The CDR3 extends over 14 amino acids. General study points: The disease-linked clones had a CD8+ phenotype and low blood frequencies. Disease-linked clones reportedly showed significant enrichment in matched ankylosing spondylitis synovial fluid. Blood of patients with ankylosing spondylitis appeared to be characterized by a TCR beta motif of eight highly homologous variants.

Quantitative 5'-RACE with molecular barcodes was used to make the TCR beta libraries. TCRdb passed the 5' RACE reads through MiXCR, listing each CDR3 protein once. This table holds around 120,000 distinct CDR3 sequences, approximately 25% found once. The V gene is TRBV7-6, the J gene TRBJ2-1; TRBD1 aligns across 9 bases. This clonotype originated in a male donor with ankylosing spondylitis. Sequences were obtained from synovial fluid, either unsorted or a sorted T cell fraction (not recorded which). CDR3 residues: CASSLGTGYNEQFF. The CDR3 DNA reads as TGTGCCAGCAGTTTAGGGACAGGGTACAATGAGCAGTTCTTC.